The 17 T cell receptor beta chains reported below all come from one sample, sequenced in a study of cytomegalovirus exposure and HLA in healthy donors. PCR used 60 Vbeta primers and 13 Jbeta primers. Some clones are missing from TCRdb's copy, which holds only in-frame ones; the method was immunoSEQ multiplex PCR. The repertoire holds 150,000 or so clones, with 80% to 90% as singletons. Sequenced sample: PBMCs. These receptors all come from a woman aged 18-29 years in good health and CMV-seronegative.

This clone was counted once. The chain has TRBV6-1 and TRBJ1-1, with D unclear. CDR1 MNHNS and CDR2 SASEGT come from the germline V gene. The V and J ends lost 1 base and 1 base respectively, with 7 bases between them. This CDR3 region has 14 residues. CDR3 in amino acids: CASSEGLRNTEAFF. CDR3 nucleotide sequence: TGTGCCAGCAGTGAAGGTCTTAGGAACACTGAAGCTTTCTTT.

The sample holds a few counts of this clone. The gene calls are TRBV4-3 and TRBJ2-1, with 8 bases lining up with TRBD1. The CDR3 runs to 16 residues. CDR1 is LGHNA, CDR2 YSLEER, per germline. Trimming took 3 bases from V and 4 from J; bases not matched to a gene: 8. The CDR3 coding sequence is TGCGCCAGCAGCCACGAGACCGGGACAGGATACAATGAGCAGTTCTTC. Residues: CASSHETGTGYNEQFF.

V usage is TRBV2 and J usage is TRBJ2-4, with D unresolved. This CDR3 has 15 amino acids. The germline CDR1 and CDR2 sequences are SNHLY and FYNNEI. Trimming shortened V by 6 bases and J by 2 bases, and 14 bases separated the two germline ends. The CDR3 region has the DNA TGTGCCAGCAGCCTTTTGGCGCGGCCCAAAAACATTCAGTACTTC. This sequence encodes CASSLLARPKNIQYF.

CDR3 loop: CASMRPGTSSGELFF. CDR3 nucleotides: TGTGCCAGCATGCGCCCCGGGACTAGCTCCGGGGAGCTGTTTTTT. The chain employs TRBV6-5 and TRBJ2-2; 9 bases are a match to TRBD2. Trimming took 7 bases from V and 6 from J; bases not matched to a gene: 9. This CDR3 is 15 amino acids long. Germline CDR1 is MNHEY and CDR2 is SVGAGI.

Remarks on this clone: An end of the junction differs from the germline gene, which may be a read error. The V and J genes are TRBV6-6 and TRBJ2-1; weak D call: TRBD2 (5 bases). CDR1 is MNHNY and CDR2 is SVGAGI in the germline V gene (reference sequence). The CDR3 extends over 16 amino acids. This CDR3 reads CASSDSNLAAYNEQFF. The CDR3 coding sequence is TGTGCCAGCAGTGACTCTAATCTAGCAGCTTACAATGAGCAGTTCTTC.

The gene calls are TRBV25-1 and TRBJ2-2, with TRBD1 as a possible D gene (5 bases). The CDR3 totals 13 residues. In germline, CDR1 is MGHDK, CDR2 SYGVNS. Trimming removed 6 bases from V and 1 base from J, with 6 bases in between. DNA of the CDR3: TGTGCCAGCAGGACAGAGAACACCGGGGAGCTGTTTTTT. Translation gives CASRTENTGELFF.

The CDR3 DNA follows: TGTGCCAGCAGTATAAATCAGCCCCAGCATTTT. Amino acid sequence: CASSINQPQHF. The V call is TRBV28, the J call TRBJ1-5; no clear D gene. V lost 5 bases, J lost 4 bases, and 3 bases lay in between. There are 11 residues in the CDR3. CDR1 MDHEN and CDR2 SYDVKM come from the germline V gene.

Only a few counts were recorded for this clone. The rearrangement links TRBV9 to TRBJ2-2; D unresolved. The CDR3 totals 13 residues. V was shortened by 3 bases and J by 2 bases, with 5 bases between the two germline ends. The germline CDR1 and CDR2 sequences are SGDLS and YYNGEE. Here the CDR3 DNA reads TGTGCCAGCAGCGACAGAAACACCGGGGAGCTGTTTTTT. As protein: CASSDRNTGELFF.

In DNA, the CDR3 is TGTGCCAGCAGCTTATCGACATACCCCTACAATGAGCAGTTCTTC. Protein sequence: CASSLSTYPYNEQFF. This rearrangement joins TRBV7-8 to TRBJ2-1; no definite D call. V was cut by 2 bases and J by 2 bases, with 10 bases left in between. The CDR3 loop spans 15 amino acids. Germline lookup yields CDR1 SGHVS and CDR2 FQNEAQ.

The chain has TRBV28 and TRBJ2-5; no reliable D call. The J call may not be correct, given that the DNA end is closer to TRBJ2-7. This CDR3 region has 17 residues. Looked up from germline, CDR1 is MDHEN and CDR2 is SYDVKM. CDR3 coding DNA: TGTGCCAGCAGTTTGTCGAGAGACTCTATCTTCTACTACGAGCAGTACTTC. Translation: CASSLSRDSIFYYEQYF.

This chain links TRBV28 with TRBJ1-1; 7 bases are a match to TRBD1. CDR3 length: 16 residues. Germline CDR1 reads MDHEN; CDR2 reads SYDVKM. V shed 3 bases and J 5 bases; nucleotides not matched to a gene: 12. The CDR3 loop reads CASSFVSKGARTEAFF. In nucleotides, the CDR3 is TGTGCCAGCAGTTTCGTTTCTAAGGGGGCGCGGACTGAAGCTTTCTTT.

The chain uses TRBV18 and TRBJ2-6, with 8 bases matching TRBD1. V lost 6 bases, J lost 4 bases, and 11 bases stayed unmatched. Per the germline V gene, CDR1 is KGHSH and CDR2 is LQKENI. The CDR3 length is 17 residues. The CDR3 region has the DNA TGTGCCAGCTCCCCCCAGGGGGCGTCAGGAGGGGCCAACGTCCTGACTTTC. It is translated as CASSPQGASGGANVLTF.

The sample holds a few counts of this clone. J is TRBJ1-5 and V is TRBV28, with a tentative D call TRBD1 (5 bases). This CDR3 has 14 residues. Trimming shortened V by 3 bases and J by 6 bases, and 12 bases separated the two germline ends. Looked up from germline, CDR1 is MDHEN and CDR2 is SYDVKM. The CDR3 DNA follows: TGTGCCAGCAGTTTTTGGGGCGCCGGTCAGCCCCAGCATTTT. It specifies CASSFWGAGQPQHF. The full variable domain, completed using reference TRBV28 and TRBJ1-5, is DVKVTQSSRYLVKRTGEKVFLECVQDMDHENMFWYRQDPGLGLRLIYFSYDVKMKEKGDIPEGYSVSREKKERFSLILESASTNQTSMYLCASSFWGAGQPQHFGDGTRLSIL.

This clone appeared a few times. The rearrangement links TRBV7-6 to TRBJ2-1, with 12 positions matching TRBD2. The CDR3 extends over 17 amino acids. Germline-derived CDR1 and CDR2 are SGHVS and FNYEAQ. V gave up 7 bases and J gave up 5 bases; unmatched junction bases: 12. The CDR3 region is CASMLAGGPGRNNEQFF. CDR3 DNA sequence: TGTGCCAGCATGCTAGCGGGAGGGCCGGGACGAAACAATGAGCAGTTCTTC.

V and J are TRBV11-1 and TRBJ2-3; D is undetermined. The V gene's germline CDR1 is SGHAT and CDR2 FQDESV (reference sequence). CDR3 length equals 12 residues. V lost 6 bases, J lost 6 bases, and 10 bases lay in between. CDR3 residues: CASSRSQDTQYF. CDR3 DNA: TGTGCCAGCAGTCGATCCCAGGATACGCAGTATTTT.

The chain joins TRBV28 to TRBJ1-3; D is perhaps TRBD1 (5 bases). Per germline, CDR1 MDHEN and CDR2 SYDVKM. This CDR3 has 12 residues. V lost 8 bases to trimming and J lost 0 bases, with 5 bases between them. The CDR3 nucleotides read TGTGCCAGCCAGGGCTCTGGAAACACCATATATTTT. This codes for CASQGSGNTIYF.

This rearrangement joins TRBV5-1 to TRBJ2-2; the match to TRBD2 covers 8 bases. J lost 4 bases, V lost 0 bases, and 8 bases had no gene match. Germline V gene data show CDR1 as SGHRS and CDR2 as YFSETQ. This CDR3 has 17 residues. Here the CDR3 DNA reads TGCGCCAGCAGCTTGGATTTCCCGGGAGGGGGCACCGGGGAGCTGTTTTTT. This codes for CASSLDFPGGGTGELFF.